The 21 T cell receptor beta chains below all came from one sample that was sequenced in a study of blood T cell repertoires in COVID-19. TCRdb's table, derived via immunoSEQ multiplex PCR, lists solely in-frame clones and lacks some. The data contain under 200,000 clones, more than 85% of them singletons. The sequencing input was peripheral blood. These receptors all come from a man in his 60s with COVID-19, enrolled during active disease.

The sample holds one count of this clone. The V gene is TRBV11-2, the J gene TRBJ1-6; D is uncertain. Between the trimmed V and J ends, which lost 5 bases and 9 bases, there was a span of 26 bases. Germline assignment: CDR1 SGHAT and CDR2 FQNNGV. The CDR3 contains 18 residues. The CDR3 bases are TGTGCCAGCAGCCATAAACCCGGAGGGCTCATGGGAGTTTCACCCCTCCACTTT. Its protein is CASSHKPGGLMGVSPLHF.

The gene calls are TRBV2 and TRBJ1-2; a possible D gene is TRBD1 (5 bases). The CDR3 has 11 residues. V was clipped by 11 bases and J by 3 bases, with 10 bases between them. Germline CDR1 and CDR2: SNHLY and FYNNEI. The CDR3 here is CAPGGDYGYTF. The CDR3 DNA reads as TGTGCCCCCGGGGGGGACTATGGCTACACCTTC.

The CDR3 DNA reads TGTGCCAGCAGCCTACAGTTTAATGAAAAACTGTTTTTT. Encoded protein: CASSLQFNEKLFF. The rearrangement links TRBV11-2 to TRBJ1-4; unclear D gene. Between the trimmed V and J ends, which lost 5 bases and 4 bases, there was a span of 8 bases. CDR1 SGHAT and CDR2 FQNNGV come from the germline V gene. The CDR3 loop spans 13 amino acids.

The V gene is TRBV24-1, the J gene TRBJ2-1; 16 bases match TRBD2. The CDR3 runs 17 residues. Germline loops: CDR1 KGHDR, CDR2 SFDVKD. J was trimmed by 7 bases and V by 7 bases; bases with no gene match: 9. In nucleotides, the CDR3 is TGTGCCACCAGCTCCGGGACTAGCGGGAGGGCCTTTAATGAGCAGTTCTTC. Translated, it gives CATSSGTSGRAFNEQFF.

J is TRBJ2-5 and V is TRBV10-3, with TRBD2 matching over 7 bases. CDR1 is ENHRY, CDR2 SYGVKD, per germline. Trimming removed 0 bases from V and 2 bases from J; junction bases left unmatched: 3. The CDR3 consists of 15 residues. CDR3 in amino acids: CAISESGGKQETQYF. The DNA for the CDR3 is TGTGCCATCAGTGAGTCGGGAGGGAAGCAAGAGACCCAGTACTTC.

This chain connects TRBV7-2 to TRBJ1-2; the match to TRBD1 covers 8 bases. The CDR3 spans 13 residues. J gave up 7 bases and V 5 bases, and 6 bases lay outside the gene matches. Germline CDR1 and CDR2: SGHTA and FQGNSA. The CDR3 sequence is CASSLKQGVGYTF. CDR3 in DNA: TGTGCCAGCAGCCTAAAACAGGGGGTTGGCTACACCTTC. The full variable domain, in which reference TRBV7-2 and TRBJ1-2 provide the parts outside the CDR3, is GAGVSQSPSNKVTEKGKDVELRCDPISGHTALYWYRQSLGQGLEFLIYFQGNSAPDKSGLPSDRFSAERTGGSVSTLTIQRTQQEDSAVYLCASSLKQGVGYTFGSGTRLTVV.

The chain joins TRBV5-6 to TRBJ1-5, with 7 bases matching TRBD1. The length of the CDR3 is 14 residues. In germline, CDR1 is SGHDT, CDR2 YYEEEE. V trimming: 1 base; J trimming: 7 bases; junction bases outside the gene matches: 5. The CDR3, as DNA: TGTGCCAGCAGCTTGAGAGGGGGCGGACAGCCCCAGCATTTT. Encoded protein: CASSLRGGGQPQHF.

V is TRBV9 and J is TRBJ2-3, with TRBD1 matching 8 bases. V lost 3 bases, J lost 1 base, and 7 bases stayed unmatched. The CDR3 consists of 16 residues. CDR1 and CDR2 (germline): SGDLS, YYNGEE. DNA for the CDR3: TGTGCCAGCAGCGAGGGGACAGGAGGAGGCACAGATACGCAGTATTTT. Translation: CASSEGTGGGTDTQYF. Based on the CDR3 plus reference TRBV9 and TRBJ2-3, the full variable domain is DSGVTQTPKHLITATGQRVTLRCSPRSGDLSVYWYQQSLDQGLQFLIQYYNGEERAKGNILERFSAQQFPDLHSELNLSSLELGDSALYFCASSEGTGGGTDTQYFGPGTRLTVL.

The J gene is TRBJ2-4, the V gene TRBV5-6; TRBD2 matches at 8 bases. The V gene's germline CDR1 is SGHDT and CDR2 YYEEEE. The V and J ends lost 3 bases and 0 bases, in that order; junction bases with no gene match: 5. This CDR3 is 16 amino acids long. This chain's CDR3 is CASSSTSGLAKNIQYF. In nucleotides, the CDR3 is TGTGCCAGCAGCTCAACTAGCGGACTAGCCAAAAACATTCAGTACTTC.

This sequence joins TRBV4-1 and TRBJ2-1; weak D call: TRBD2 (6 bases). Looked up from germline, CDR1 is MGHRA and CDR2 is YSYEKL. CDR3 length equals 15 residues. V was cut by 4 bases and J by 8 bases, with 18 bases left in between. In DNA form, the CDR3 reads TGCGCCAGCAGCCCTCAACTAGCCTCTTTCGATGAGCAGTTCTTC. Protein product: CASSPQLASFDEQFF.

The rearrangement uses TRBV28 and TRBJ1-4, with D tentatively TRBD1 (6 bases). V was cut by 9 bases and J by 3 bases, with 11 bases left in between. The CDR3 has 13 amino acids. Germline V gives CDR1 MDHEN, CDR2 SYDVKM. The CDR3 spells CASKTGANEKLFF. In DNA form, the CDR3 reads TGTGCCAGTAAGACAGGAGCTAATGAAAAACTGTTTTTT.

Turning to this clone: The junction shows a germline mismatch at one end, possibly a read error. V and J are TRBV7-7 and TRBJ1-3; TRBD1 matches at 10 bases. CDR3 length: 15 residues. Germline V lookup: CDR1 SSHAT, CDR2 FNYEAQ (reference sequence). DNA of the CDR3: TGTGCTAGCAGCTCAGGGACAGGGGCTGGAAACACCATATATTTT. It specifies CASSSGTGAGNTIYF.

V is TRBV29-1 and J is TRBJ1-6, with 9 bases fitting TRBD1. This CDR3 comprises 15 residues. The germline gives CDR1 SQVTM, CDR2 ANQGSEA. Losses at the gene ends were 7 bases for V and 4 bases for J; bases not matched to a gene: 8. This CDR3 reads CSARTGEGYNSPLHF. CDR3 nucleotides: TGCAGCGCCAGGACAGGGGAGGGATATAATTCACCCCTCCACTTT.

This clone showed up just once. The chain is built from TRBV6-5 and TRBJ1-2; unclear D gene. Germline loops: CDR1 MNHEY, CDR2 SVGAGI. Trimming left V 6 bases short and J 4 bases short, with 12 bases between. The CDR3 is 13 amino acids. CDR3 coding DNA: TGTGCCAGCAGCCTAGACGGAGCCTATGGCTACACCTTC. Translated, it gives CASSLDGAYGYTF.

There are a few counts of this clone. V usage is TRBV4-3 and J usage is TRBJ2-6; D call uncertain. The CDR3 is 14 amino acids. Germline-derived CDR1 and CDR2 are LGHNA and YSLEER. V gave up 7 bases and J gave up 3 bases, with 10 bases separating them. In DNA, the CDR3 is TGCGCCAGCAATAAGGAGCTTGGGGCCAACGTCCTGACTTTC. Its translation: CASNKELGANVLTF.

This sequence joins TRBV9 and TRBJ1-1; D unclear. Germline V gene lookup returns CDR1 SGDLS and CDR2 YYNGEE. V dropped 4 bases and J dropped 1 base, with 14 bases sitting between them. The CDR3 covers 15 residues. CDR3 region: CASSPSPLKNTEAFF. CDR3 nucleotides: TGTGCCAGCAGCCCCTCCCCACTGAAGAACACTGAAGCTTTCTTT.

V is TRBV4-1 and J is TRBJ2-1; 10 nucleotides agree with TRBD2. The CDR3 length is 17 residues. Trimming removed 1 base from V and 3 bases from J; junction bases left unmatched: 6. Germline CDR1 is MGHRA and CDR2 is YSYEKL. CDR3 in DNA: TGCGCCAGCAGCCAAGTCGGGACTAGCGAAAACTACAATGAGCAGTTCTTC. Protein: CASSQVGTSENYNEQFF.

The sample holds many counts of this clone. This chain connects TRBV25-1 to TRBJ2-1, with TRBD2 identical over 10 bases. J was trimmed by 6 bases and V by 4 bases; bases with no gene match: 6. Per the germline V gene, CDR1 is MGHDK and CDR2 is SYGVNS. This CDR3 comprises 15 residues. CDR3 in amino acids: CASSAGVAGGNEQFF. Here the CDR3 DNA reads TGTGCCAGCAGTGCCGGAGTAGCGGGAGGCAATGAGCAGTTCTTC.

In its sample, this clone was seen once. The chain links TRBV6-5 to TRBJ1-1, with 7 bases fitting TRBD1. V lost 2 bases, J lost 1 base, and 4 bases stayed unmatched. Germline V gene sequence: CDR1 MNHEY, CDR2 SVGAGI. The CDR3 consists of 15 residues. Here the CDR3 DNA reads TGTGCCAGCAGTTACCAGACAGGGAAGAACACTGAAGCTTTCTTT. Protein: CASSYQTGKNTEAFF.

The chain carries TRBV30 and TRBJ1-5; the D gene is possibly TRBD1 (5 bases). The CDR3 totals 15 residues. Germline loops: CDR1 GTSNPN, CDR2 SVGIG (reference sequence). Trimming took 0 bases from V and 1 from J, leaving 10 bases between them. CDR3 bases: TGTGCCTGGAGTGTACCAGGGCCAAGCAATCAGCCCCAGCATTTT. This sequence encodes CAWSVPGPSNQPQHF. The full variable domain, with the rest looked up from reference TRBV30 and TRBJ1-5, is SQTIHQWPATLVQPVGSPLSLECTVEGTSNPNLYWYRQAAGRGLQLLFYSVGIGQISSEVPQNLSASRPQDRQFILSSKKLLLSDSGFYLCAWSVPGPSNQPQHFGDGTRLSIL.

The CDR3 DNA is TGTGCCAGCAGCGCAAGCAGACAGGGGAGCTCCTACGAGCAGTACTTC. This codes for CASSASRQGSSYEQYF. The J gene is TRBJ2-7, the V gene TRBV7-8, with 8 bases fitting TRBD1. Germline V gene data show CDR1 as SGHVS and CDR2 as FQNEAQ. CDR3 length: 16 amino acids. Trimming took 5 bases from V and 0 from J; bases not matched to a gene: 9.